This entry features one T cell receptor beta chain sequence. Its specific antigen is unknown. There are no base qualities to consult, and no much larger clone falls within one base. The data originate from a study of T cells after yellow fever vaccination (dated by TCRdb to the late 2010s). Regarding the complete study: The SMART-Seq v4 Ultra Low Input RNA kit was used to prepare libraries from fractions with low cell numbers. Bulk TCR alpha and beta repertoires were sequenced longitudinally to track T-cell clones before and after primary and booster YFV17D yellow fever vaccination. Two healthy male donors made up the cohort, one aged 18 to 30 years and the other aged 30 to 40 years. Blood samples were taken at several timepoints before and after primary and secondary immunization, and bulk PBMC replicates and cell subsets were isolated. The full study reports these points: After the booster, most clones that had expanded after primary vaccination were detected again (around 97% of CD4 and more than 80% of CD8), suggesting broad maintenance of memory. A small share of clonotypes was detected in both CD4 and CD8 compartments, with the overlap likely arising from convergent recombination. The study included only a couple of donors, which limits how far the findings can be generalized. FACS-sorted repertoires could contain abundant contaminating clonotypes from the bulk population, so computational filtering was required. Compared with the primary T-cell response, the secondary T-cell response was weaker but faster, peaking on day 5 rather than day 15.

Taken from the germline V gene (reference sequence), the CDR1 and CDR2 loops are LGHDT and YNNKEL. For this chain, trimming is 1 base at the V end and 7 bases at the J end, and the number of junction bases without a gene match is 12. The CDR3, from cysteine to phenylalanine, totals 17 residues. CDR3 DNA only is kept here, 51 bases in frame from base 1. The label giving this sample's treatment or condition can be read as: live attenuated yellow fever vaccine strain. PBMCs were isolated from peripheral blood using a standard Ficoll-Paque protocol. Dynabeads CD4 and CD8 positive selection kits were used to isolate the CD4 and CD8 T-cell fractions. RNA was extracted with TriZol from bulk PBMCs, CD4 and CD8 fractions, and dextramer-positive and dextramer-negative fractions. TCR cDNA was synthesized by 5'RACE template switching, which introduced a universal primer site and unique molecular identifiers. Priming of cDNA synthesis was performed from both the TCR alpha and TCR beta constant segments. Two PCR steps were used to amplify libraries, with sample barcodes and sequencing adapters being added in the second step. Libraries were sequenced on Illumina HiSeq 2500 (2x100 bp) or NovaSeq (2x150 bp). The authors' pipeline ran thus. MIGEC handled demultiplexing of reads and collapsing into UMI consensus sequences, while MiXCR performed V(D)J alignment. Vaccine-responding clonotypes were defined with edgeR using replicate PBMC samples, requiring FDR below 0.01 and a log2 fold change above 5 up to day 15. Each bulk clonotype received a CD4 or CD8 identity based on whether the sequenced CD4 or CD8 repertoire contained that clonotype at higher abundance. The raw public data were reprocessed by TCRdb itself: fastp quality trimming at Q25, MiXCR clonotype calling, in-frame beta chains only. Identical CDR3 proteins give one entry, which carries the most common genes and DNA. TCRdb, not the original authors, processed these V and J calls. Present in this sample are under 300,000 distinct CDR3 sequences, 10% to 15% of which were seen just once. The ten largest clones capture about 0.54% of the sample.

This TCR was recovered from a man aged 25 to 45 who received the YFV17D yellow fever vaccine. The V gene is TRBV3-1 and the J gene is TRBJ2-1, with 8 middle bases fitting TRBD2. Sequencing was performed on CD4+ T cells sorted from PBMCs, taken 45 days after the yellow fever booster vaccination. The CDR3 has the sequence CASSQGLSPGGRNEQFF. The DNA sequence is TGTGCCAGCAGCCAAGGACTCTCGCCGGGAGGGAGGAATGAGCAGTTCTTC.